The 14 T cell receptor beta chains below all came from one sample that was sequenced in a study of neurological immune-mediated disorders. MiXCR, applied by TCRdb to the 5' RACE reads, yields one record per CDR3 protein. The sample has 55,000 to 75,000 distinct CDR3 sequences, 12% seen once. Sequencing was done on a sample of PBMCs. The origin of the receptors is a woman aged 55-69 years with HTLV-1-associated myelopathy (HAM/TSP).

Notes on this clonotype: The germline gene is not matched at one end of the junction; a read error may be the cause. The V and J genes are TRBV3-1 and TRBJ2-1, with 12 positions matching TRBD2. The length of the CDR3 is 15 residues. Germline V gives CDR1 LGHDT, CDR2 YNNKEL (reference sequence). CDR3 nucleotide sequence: TGTACCAGCAGCCAAGATTCTAGCGGGAGGGCCAAGCAGTTCTTC. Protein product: CTSSQDSSGRAKQFF.

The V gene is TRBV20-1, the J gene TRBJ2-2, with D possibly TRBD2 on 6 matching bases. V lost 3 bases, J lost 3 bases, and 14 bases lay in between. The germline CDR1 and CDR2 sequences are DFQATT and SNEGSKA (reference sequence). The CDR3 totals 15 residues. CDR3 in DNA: TGCAGTGCTAGGTCCGGGAGCAGTTACACCGGGGAGCTGTTTTTT. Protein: CSARSGSSYTGELFF.

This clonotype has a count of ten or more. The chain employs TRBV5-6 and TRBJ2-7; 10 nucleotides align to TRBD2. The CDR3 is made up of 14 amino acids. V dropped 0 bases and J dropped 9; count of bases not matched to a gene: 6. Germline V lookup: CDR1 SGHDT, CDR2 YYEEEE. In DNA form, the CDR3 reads TGTGCCAGCAGCTTGGTTCTAGCGGGAGCCCCGCAGTACTTC. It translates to CASSLVLAGAPQYF.

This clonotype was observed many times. The CDR3 loop reads CASSYVAGTSYEQYF. The DNA of the CDR3 is TGTGCCAGCAGTTACGTTGCGGGTACCTCCTACGAGCAGTACTTC. The gene calls are TRBV6-2 or TRBV6-3 and TRBJ2-7, with D perhaps matching TRBD2 (5 bases). Per the germline V gene, CDR1 is MNHEY and CDR2 is SVGEGT. V lost 2 bases and J lost 0, with 11 bases in between. The CDR3 sequence is 15 residues long.

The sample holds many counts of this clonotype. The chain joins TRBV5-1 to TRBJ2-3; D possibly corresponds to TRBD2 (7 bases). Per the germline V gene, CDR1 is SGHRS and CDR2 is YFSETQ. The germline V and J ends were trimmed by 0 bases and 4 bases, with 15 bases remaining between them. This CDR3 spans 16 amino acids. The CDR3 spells CASSLDTGGGPDTQYF. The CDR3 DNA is TGCGCCAGCAGCTTGGATACGGGCGGGGGCCCAGATACGCAGTATTTT.

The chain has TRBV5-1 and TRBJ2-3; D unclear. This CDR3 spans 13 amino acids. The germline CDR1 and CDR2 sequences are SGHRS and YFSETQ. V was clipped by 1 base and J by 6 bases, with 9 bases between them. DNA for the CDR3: TGCGCCAGCAGCTTGAAAGTTTCCGATACGCAGTATTTT. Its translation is CASSLKVSDTQYF.

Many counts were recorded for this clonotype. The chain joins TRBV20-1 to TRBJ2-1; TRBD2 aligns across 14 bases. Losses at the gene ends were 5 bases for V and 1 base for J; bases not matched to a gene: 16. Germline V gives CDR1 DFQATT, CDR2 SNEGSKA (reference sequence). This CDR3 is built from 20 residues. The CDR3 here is CSAPPAAGTSGRRSYNEQFF. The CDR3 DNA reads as TGCAGTGCTCCTCCCGCGGCCGGGACTAGCGGGAGAAGGTCCTACAATGAGCAGTTCTTC.

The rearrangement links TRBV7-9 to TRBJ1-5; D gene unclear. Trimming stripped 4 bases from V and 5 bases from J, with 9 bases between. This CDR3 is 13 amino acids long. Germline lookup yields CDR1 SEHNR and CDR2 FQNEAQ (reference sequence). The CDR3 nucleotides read TGTGCCAGCAGCTGGACGGAAGATCAGCCCCAGCATTTT. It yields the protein CASSWTEDQPQHF.

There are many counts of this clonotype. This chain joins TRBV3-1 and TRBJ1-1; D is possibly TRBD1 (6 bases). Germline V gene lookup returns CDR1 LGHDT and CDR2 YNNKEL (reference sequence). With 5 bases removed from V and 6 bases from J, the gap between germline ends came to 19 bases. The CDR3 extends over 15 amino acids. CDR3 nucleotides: TGTGCCAGCAGCGCCGACACAGGGCGGGGGGCTGAAGCTTTCTTT. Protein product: CASSADTGRGAEAFF.

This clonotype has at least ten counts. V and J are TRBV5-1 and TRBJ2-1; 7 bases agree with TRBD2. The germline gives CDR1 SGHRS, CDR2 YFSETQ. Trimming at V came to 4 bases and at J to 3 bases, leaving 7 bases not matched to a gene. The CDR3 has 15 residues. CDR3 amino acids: CASSPTSADYNEQFF. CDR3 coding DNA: TGCGCCAGCAGCCCTACTAGCGCGGACTACAATGAGCAGTTCTTC.

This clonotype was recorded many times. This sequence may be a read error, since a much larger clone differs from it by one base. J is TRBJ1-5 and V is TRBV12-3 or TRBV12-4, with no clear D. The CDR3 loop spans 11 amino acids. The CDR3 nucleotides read TGTGCCAACAGTCTTAATCAGCCCCAGCATTTT. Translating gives CANSLNQPQHF.

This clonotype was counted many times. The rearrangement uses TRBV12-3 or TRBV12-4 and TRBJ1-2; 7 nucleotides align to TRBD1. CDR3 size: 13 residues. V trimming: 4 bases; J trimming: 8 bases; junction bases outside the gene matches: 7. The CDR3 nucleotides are TGTGCCAGCAGTTCAGACAGGGCTCAGGGCTACACCTTC. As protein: CASSSDRAQGYTF.

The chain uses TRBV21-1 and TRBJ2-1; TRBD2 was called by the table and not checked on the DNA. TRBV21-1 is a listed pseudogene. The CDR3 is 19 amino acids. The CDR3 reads CASSNLPPVRTSPTHEQFF. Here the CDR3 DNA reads TGTGCCAGCAGCAATCTCCCCCCGGTTCGGACTAGCCCAACTCATGAGCAGTTCTTC.

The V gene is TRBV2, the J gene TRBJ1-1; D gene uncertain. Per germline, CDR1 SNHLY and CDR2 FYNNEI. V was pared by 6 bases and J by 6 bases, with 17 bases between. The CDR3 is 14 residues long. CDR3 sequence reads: CASSPSDMIAEAFF. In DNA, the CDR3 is TGTGCCAGCAGCCCGAGTGATATGATCGCTGAAGCTTTCTTT.